Below are 21 T cell receptor beta chains sequenced from a single sample in a study of blood T cells in healthy people across ages. Primers used in a second PCR of about 7 to 12 cycles were a sample-barcoded 5' primer and a J-beta primer mix. TCRdb reprocessed the 5' RACE reads via MiXCR and lists one record per CDR3 protein. The sample has approximately 700,000 distinct CDR3 sequences, roughly 32% seen once; the top ten hold 15% to 19%. Input material: blood. These receptors were taken from a woman aged 80 or over in good health.

This clonotype appeared many times. This chain joins TRBV5-1 and TRBJ2-4; 9 bases agree with TRBD1. Germline values: CDR1 SGHRS, CDR2 YFSETQ. The J segment lost 7 bases and the V segment lost 1 base, leaving 3 bases of the junction unmatched. The CDR3 length is 14 residues. CDR3: CASSLRTGDNIQYF. The CDR3 nucleotides read TGCGCCAGCAGCTTGAGGACAGGGGATAACATTCAGTACTTC. Based on the CDR3 plus reference TRBV5-1 and TRBJ2-4, the full variable domain is KAGVTQTPRYLIKTRGQQVTLSCSPISGHRSVSWYQQTPGQGLQFLFEYFSETQRNKGNFPGRFSGRQFSNSRSEMNVSTLELGDSALYLCASSLRTGDNIQYFGAGTRLSVL.

V and J are TRBV7-2 and TRBJ1-5, with D perhaps matching TRBD1 (5 bases). Trimming stripped 6 bases from V and 3 bases from J, with 18 bases between. This CDR3 is built from 16 residues. In germline, CDR1 is SGHTA, CDR2 FQGNSA. Written as DNA, the CDR3 is TGTGCCAGCAGTCAAGCAAGCAGGGACCTCAATCAGCCCCAGCATTTT. Amino acids: CASSQASRDLNQPQHF.

This clonotype was recorded at least ten times. The rearrangement uses TRBV6-1 and TRBJ2-1; perhaps TRBD2 as D (5 bases). The CDR3 contains 13 residues. Trimming removed 7 bases at V and 6 bases at J, with 13 bases between. Per the germline V gene, CDR1 is MNHNS and CDR2 is SASEGT. CDR3 nucleotides: TGTGCCAGCATGAGGGATTCGGGCAATGAGCAGTTCTTC. It yields the protein CASMRDSGNEQFF.

The V gene is TRBV29-1, the J gene TRBJ2-7, with TRBD1 identical over 9 bases. Germline CDR1 SQVTM, CDR2 ANQGSEA. The length of the CDR3 is 15 residues. V trimming: 0 bases; J trimming: 2 bases; junction bases outside the gene matches: 5. CDR3 DNA sequence: TGCAGCGTTGAAGATAGTGGACAGGGGACCTACGAGCAGTACTTC. This codes for CSVEDSGQGTYEQYF.

Many counts were recorded for this clonotype. The V gene is TRBV29-1, the J gene TRBJ2-7; perhaps TRBD2 as D (7 bases). The CDR3 sequence is 13 residues long. Germline CDR1 and CDR2: SQVTM and ANQGSEA. The V end was cut by 6 bases, the J end by 6 bases, with 18 bases between. CDR3 sequence (DNA): TGCAGCGTCCGAGTCGGGGGGCAAGGCGAGCAGTACTTC. Protein product: CSVRVGGQGEQYF.

The V gene is TRBV6-6, the J gene TRBJ2-7, with D possibly matching TRBD1 (5 bases). Trimming stripped 4 bases from V and 2 bases from J, with 15 bases between. The CDR3 covers 15 residues. Germline values: CDR1 MNHNY, CDR2 SVGAGI (reference sequence). The CDR3 nucleotides read TGTGCCAGCAGTTTCCAAGACAGTTTTACCTACGAGCAGTACTTC. Its translation is CASSFQDSFTYEQYF.

The rearrangement joins TRBV27 to TRBJ1-2, with 10 positions matching TRBD1. The CDR3 length is 12 residues. V was clipped by 5 bases and J by 8 bases; unmatched bases: 2. CDR1 is MNHEY, CDR2 SMNVEV, per germline (reference sequence). CDR3 in amino acids: CASSGTGEGYTF. CDR3 sequence (DNA): TGTGCCAGCAGTGGGACAGGGGAAGGCTACACCTTC.

Comment on this clonotype: A read error may explain this, as a much larger clone is one base away. The chain has TRBV12-3 or TRBV12-4 and TRBJ1-2, with D unresolved. This CDR3 is built from 13 residues. This chain's CDR3 is CASGLDRYYGYTF. CDR3 nucleotides: TGTGCCAGCGGTTTGGACCGATACTATGGCTACACCTTC.

Many counts were recorded for this clonotype. It may be a read error: a sequence one base away is much more abundant. The J gene is TRBJ2-7, the V gene TRBV9, with TRBD2 as a possible D gene (7 bases). Germline assignment: CDR1 SGDLS and CDR2 YYNGEE. The V end lost 4 bases, the J end lost 5 bases, and 16 bases lay between the germline ends. The CDR3 loop spans 14 amino acids. The CDR3 protein is CASSPRGGSNEQYF. The CDR3 DNA sequence: TGTGCCAGCAGCCCCAGGGGAGGGAGCAACGAGCAGTACTTC.

This clonotype was counted at least ten times. V gene TRBV6-5 combines with J gene TRBJ2-1; D may match TRBD1 or TRBD2 (5 bases each). The CDR3 extends over 14 amino acids. Germline values: CDR1 MNHEY, CDR2 SVGAGI. The V gene lost 5 bases and the J gene lost 7 bases, with 15 bases spanning the gap. The CDR3 region has the DNA TGTGCCAGCAGTAGGGACCCTGGGCAGAATGAGCAGTTCTTC. It yields the protein CASSRDPGQNEQFF.

This clonotype was seen repeatedly, ten times or more. The chain links TRBV10-3 to TRBJ2-6; the match to TRBD1 covers 7 bases. The CDR3 extends over 16 amino acids. Germline V gives CDR1 ENHRY, CDR2 SYGVKD. V was pared by 3 bases and J by 2 bases, with 4 bases of the junction left unmatched. CDR3 DNA: TGTGCCATCAGTGACCGCGACAGGGCTGGGGCCAACGTCCTGACTTTC. Translated: CAISDRDRAGANVLTF.

The sample holds a few counts of this clonotype. The rearrangement links TRBV20-1 to TRBJ1-1; 10 nucleotides line up with TRBD1. With V trimmed by 4 bases and J by 1 base, 6 bases remained unmatched. Germline V lookup: CDR1 DFQATT, CDR2 SNEGSKA (reference sequence). CDR3 length equals 15 residues. The CDR3: CSATRTGGANTEAFF. CDR3 nucleotides: TGCAGTGCTACAAGGACAGGGGGGGCGAACACTGAAGCTTTCTTT.

This clonotype was observed many times. J is TRBJ2-5 and V is TRBV5-8; a possible D gene is TRBD1 (5 bases). CDR1 SGHTS and CDR2 YDEGEE come from the germline V gene. Trimming took off 2 bases at V and 4 bases at J, with 15 bases between the two ends. The CDR3 is made up of 15 amino acids. The CDR3 loop reads CASSLLGRVGETQYF. CDR3 nucleotides: TGTGCCAGCAGCTTACTTGGCAGGGTAGGAGAGACCCAGTACTTC.

This clonotype was picked up one time. V gene TRBV7-8 combines with J gene TRBJ1-5; D is undetermined. The CDR3 runs 15 residues. Trimming left V 0 bases short and J 7 bases short, with 13 bases between. Germline loops: CDR1 SGHVS, CDR2 FQNEAQ. Here the CDR3 DNA reads TGTGCCAGCAGCTTAGCTGGGTCAAGCCGGCAGCCCCAGCATTTT. Translated: CASSLAGSSRQPQHF.

In its sample, this clonotype was seen a few times. The CDR3 protein is CASSLDRVLVSGTFF. DNA for the CDR3: TGTGCCAGCAGCCTTGACAGGGTTTTGGTTTCCGGAACTTTCTTT. The chain recombines TRBV7-9 with TRBJ1-1, with 7 bases identical to TRBD1. The CDR3 is 15 residues long. The V segment lost 5 bases and the J segment 12 bases; nucleotides outside the gene matches: 18. Germline CDR1 SEHNR, CDR2 FQNEAQ (reference sequence).

This clonotype was recorded many times. The chain has TRBV5-1 and TRBJ1-4; 7 nucleotides align to TRBD1. Germline CDR1 and CDR2: SGHRS and YFSETQ. V shed 4 bases and J 4 bases; nucleotides not matched to a gene: 7. The CDR3 covers 15 residues. CDR3 protein: CASSASGTVNEKLFF. DNA of the CDR3: TGCGCCAGCAGCGCCTCCGGGACAGTTAATGAAAAACTGTTTTTT.

This clonotype has at least ten counts. The gene calls are TRBV12-3 or TRBV12-4 and TRBJ2-1; a weak D match, TRBD2 (7 bases). Trimming took off 6 bases at V and 1 base at J, with 16 bases between the two ends. The CDR3 runs to 16 residues. The CDR3 sequence is CASRWRGGPSYNEQFF. The CDR3 coding sequence is TGTGCCAGCAGATGGAGGGGGGGTCCTTCCTACAATGAGCAGTTCTTC.

As concerns this clonotype: A much larger clone lies a single base off, so this may be a read error. The chain has TRBV20-1 and TRBJ1-1; D not certain. CDR3 length: 15 amino acids. In germline, CDR1 is DFQATT, CDR2 SNEGSKA (reference sequence). The chain's CDR3 is CSAREGKVLNTEALF. CDR3 bases: TGCAGTGCTAGAGAAGGGAAAGTATTAAACACTGAAGCTTTATTT.

This clonotype was recorded a few times. The V call is TRBV2, the J call TRBJ1-1; D gene uncertain. The CDR3 totals 13 residues. The V gene's germline CDR1 is SNHLY and CDR2 FYNNEI. With 6 bases removed from V and 0 bases from J, the gap between germline ends came to 8 bases. CDR3 sequence: CASRRDVNTEAFF. The CDR3, as DNA: TGTGCCAGCAGGCGCGATGTGAACACTGAAGCTTTCTTT.

The chain recombines TRBV27 with TRBJ2-1, with D uncertain. In germline, CDR1 is MNHEY, CDR2 SMNVEV (reference sequence). Trimming removed 8 bases at V and 5 bases at J, with 22 bases between. This CDR3 region has 16 residues. CDR3 DNA sequence: TGTGCCAGCCAAAGCTCAGGAGAATTTAATCACAATGAGCAGTTCTTC. Its translation: CASQSSGEFNHNEQFF.

The V call is TRBV7-2, the J call TRBJ2-1, with D possibly matching TRBD2 (6 bases). V lost 1 base and J lost 1, with 14 bases in between. The CDR3 runs to 17 residues. Germline values: CDR1 SGHTA, CDR2 FQGNSA. This CDR3 is CASSLGGQEGSYNEQFF. The CDR3 DNA sequence: TGTGCCAGCAGCTTAGGCGGGCAGGAGGGATCCTACAATGAGCAGTTCTTC.